A single sample is the source of the 27 T cell receptor beta chains below, sequenced in a study of T cell changes during pregnancy in multiple sclerosis. Some clones are missing from TCRdb's copy, which holds only in-frame ones; the method was immunoSEQ multiplex PCR. The sample yields about 100,000 clones, approximately 92% seen once. The specimen was peripheral blood, collected after pregnancy. Source of these receptors: a female donor with multiple sclerosis, enrolled in a pregnancy study.

The chain joins TRBV2 to TRBJ2-5, with a weak D call TRBD1 (6 bases). Germline loops: CDR1 SNHLY, CDR2 FYNNEI. CDR3 size: 14 residues. Between the trimmed V and J ends, which lost 6 bases and 5 bases, there was a span of 16 bases. DNA of the CDR3: TGTGCCAGCAGAGGGACACCGTCCTGGGAGACCCAGTACTTC. Amino acids: CASRGTPSWETQYF.

The V call is TRBV10-1, the J call TRBJ1-1; D gene ambiguous. Trimming took 7 bases from V and 5 from J, leaving 11 bases between them. The CDR3 is 12 residues long. Looked up from germline, CDR1 is WNHNN and CDR2 is SYGVQD (reference sequence). CDR3 in amino acids: CASIPRETEAFF. CDR3 in DNA: TGCGCCAGCATCCCACGGGAAACTGAAGCTTTCTTT.

The genes are TRBV5-1 and TRBJ2-6; the match to TRBD1 covers 9 bases. CDR3 size: 17 residues. J gave up 1 base and V 7 bases, and 9 bases lay outside the gene matches. CDR1 and CDR2 from the germline V gene are SGHRS and YFSETQ. The CDR3 DNA reads TGCGCCAGCTCAACAAGGACAGGGGATTCTGGGGCCAACGTCCTGACTTTC. It specifies CASSTRTGDSGANVLTF.

This clone appeared once. The chain is built from TRBV5-5 and TRBJ2-1; the D is unclear. The CDR3 has 15 residues. The germline gives CDR1 SGHKS, CDR2 YYEKEE (reference sequence). The ends were cut back, 6 bases at V and 3 bases at J, with 16 bases in the middle. CDR3: CASKDGRKDYNEQFF. The CDR3, as DNA: TGTGCCAGCAAAGATGGCAGGAAAGACTACAATGAGCAGTTCTTC.

The genes are TRBV5-1 and TRBJ1-4; no clear D gene. Per the germline V gene, CDR1 is SGHRS and CDR2 is YFSETQ. Trimming took off 0 bases at V and 2 bases at J, with 5 bases between the two ends. The CDR3 runs 14 residues. CDR3 nucleotides: TGCGCCAGCAGCTTGGCTACCACTAATGAAAAACTGTTTTTT. Protein product: CASSLATTNEKLFF.

The rearrangement uses TRBV6-4 and TRBJ2-1, with D unclear. The CDR3 has 13 residues. Germline V lookup: CDR1 MRHNA, CDR2 SNTAGT. Trimming took 4 bases from V and 9 from J, leaving 13 bases between them. The CDR3: CASSAADNGEQFF. CDR3 coding DNA: TGTGCCAGCAGTGCGGCAGACAATGGTGAGCAGTTCTTC.

The CDR3 DNA is TGTGCCTGGAGTGTTGGAGGGGCGGTGTTAGCAGATACGCAGTATTTT. It translates to CAWSVGGAVLADTQYF. V usage is TRBV30 and J usage is TRBJ2-3, with D possibly being TRBD2 (6 bases). CDR1 and CDR2 (germline): GTSNPN, SVGIG (reference sequence). Trimming took 0 bases from V and 4 from J, leaving 17 bases between them. The CDR3 has 16 amino acids.

This clone was detected only a few times. This chain connects TRBV5-1 to TRBJ1-2; TRBD1 might be the D (6 bases). The CDR3 spans 16 residues. The germline CDR1 and CDR2 sequences are SGHRS and YFSETQ. The V end lost 4 bases, the J end lost 7 bases, and 23 bases lay between the germline ends. The CDR3 protein is CASSPNIQGIWRGYTF. The DNA for the CDR3 is TGCGCCAGCAGCCCTAACATACAGGGTATCTGGCGTGGCTACACCTTC.

V gene TRBV6-4 combines with J gene TRBJ2-1, with TRBD1 identical over 7 bases. CDR3 size: 16 residues. Germline V gives CDR1 MRHNA, CDR2 SNTAGT. J was trimmed by 4 bases and V by 2 bases; bases with no gene match: 8. CDR3 region: CASSDPRQGDYNEQFF. The CDR3 region has the DNA TGTGCCAGCAGTGACCCGCGACAGGGAGATTACAATGAGCAGTTCTTC.

The chain employs TRBV27 and TRBJ1-5; D remains unclear. V gave up 6 bases and J gave up 4 bases, with 13 bases separating them. Germline V lookup: CDR1 MNHEY, CDR2 SMNVEV (reference sequence). This CDR3 has 14 residues. CDR3: CASSSVTLNQPQHF. CDR3 sequence (DNA): TGTGCCAGCAGCTCCGTGACTTTAAATCAGCCCCAGCATTTT.

V gene TRBV19 combines with J gene TRBJ2-6, with TRBD2 as a possible D gene (5 bases). Germline loops: CDR1 LNHDA, CDR2 SQIVND (reference sequence). The CDR3 contains 16 residues. Trimming removed 1 base from V and 1 base from J, with 8 bases in between. For the CDR3, the DNA is TGTGCCAGTAGTATAGTTTCGGGGTCTGGGGCCAACGTCCTGACTTTC. This encodes CASSIVSGSGANVLTF.

The gene calls are TRBV12-5 and TRBJ1-6; D not resolved. V lost 2 bases and J 8 bases, leaving 7 bases between the germline ends. CDR3 length: 13 residues. Germline values: CDR1 LGHNT, CDR2 FRNRAP. The CDR3 region is CASGLRQDSPLHF. CDR3 coding DNA: TGTGCTAGTGGTTTGCGTCAGGATTCACCCCTCCACTTT.

Note on this clone: Within the sample, other DNA sequences also encode this same CDR3. The chain couples TRBV11-2 to TRBJ2-7; TRBD2 aligns across 7 bases. Germline V gene data show CDR1 as SGHAT and CDR2 as FQNNGV. This CDR3 has 13 residues. The junction had 2 bases not matched to a gene; V was cut back by 1 base and J by 5 bases. The CDR3 sequence is CASSLGAGDEQYF. The CDR3, as DNA: TGTGCCAGCAGCTTAGGGGCGGGGGACGAGCAGTACTTC.

This rearrangement joins TRBV27 to TRBJ1-1, with D unresolved. This CDR3 contains 13 residues. Germline loops: CDR1 MNHEY, CDR2 SMNVEV (reference sequence). Between the trimmed V and J ends, which lost 2 bases and 0 bases, there was a span of 4 bases. In DNA, the CDR3 is TGTGCCAGCAGTTTACAGTTGAACACTGAAGCTTTCTTT. Translating gives CASSLQLNTEAFF.

The rearrangement joins TRBV28 to TRBJ1-5, with D perhaps TRBD1 (6 bases). There are 14 residues in the CDR3. Germline V gene lookup returns CDR1 MDHEN and CDR2 SYDVKM. V was clipped by 3 bases and J by 1 base, with 7 bases between them. CDR3 loop: CASSFRGSNQPQHF. The CDR3 coding sequence is TGTGCCAGCAGTTTTAGGGGGAGCAATCAGCCCCAGCATTTT.

About this clone: Compared with germline, one end of the junction differs, possibly owing to a read error. The chain couples TRBV6-1 to TRBJ1-4; D is unresolved. Per the germline V gene, CDR1 is MNHNS and CDR2 is SASEGT. The CDR3 has 14 residues. The CDR3 DNA follows: TGTGCCAGCAGCGAAGCGTGGAGGCATGAAAAACTGTTTTTT. Translating it yields CASSEAWRHEKLFF.

The genes are TRBV9 and TRBJ2-1, with 8 bases that match TRBD2. Per germline, CDR1 SGDLS and CDR2 YYNGEE. With V trimmed by 0 bases and J by 5 bases, 10 bases remained unmatched. This CDR3 comprises 17 residues. CDR3: CASSVASGGRSNNEQFF. CDR3 in DNA: TGTGCCAGCAGCGTAGCCTCAGGCGGGAGGTCGAACAATGAGCAGTTCTTC.

The chain joins TRBV5-1 to TRBJ2-1, with 7 nucleotides matching TRBD2. The V segment lost 2 bases and the J segment 7 bases; nucleotides outside the gene matches: 12. This CDR3 region has 16 residues. The germline V gene encodes CDR1 SGHRS and CDR2 YFSETQ. CDR3 DNA: TGCGCCAGCAGCTTTATTACCGTTTCGGGGGGAAATGAGCAGTTCTTC. Encoded protein: CASSFITVSGGNEQFF. The whole variable domain, remainder taken from reference TRBV5-1 and TRBJ2-1, is KAGVTQTPRYLIKTRGQQVTLSCSPISGHRSVSWYQQTPGQGLQFLFEYFSETQRNKGNFPGRFSGRQFSNSRSEMNVSTLELGDSALYLCASSFITVSGGNEQFFGPGTRLTVL.

A single count supports this clone. The chain carries TRBV19 and TRBJ2-7; 8 nucleotides line up with TRBD2. With V trimmed by 5 bases and J by 3 bases, 9 bases remained unmatched. The CDR3 sequence is 15 residues long. Germline assignment: CDR1 LNHDA and CDR2 SQIVND (reference sequence). In DNA form, the CDR3 reads TGTGCCAGTAGTCCGGGCGGTGCGGGAGGCTACGAGCAGTACTTC. Its protein is CASSPGGAGGYEQYF.

This clone came up once. The chain carries TRBV5-6 and TRBJ2-3, with D unclear. Looked up from germline, CDR1 is SGHDT and CDR2 is YYEEEE. Trimming shortened V by 0 bases and J by 0 bases, and 5 bases separated the two germline ends. This CDR3 comprises 14 residues. CDR3: CASSLGTSTDTQYF. The CDR3 DNA follows: TGTGCCAGCAGCTTGGGTACTAGCACAGATACGCAGTATTTT. Based on the CDR3 plus reference TRBV5-6 and TRBJ2-3, the full variable domain is DAGVTQSPTHLIKTRGQQVTLRCSPKSGHDTVSWYQQALGQGPQFIFQYYEEEERQRGNFPDRFSGHQFPNYSSELNVNALLLGDSALYLCASSLGTSTDTQYFGPGTRLTVL.

This chain joins TRBV19 and TRBJ1-2; a possible D gene is TRBD1 (5 bases). The germline V and J ends were trimmed by 6 bases and 2 bases, with 10 bases remaining between them. The CDR3 contains 13 residues. CDR1 is LNHDA and CDR2 is SQIVND in the germline V gene (reference sequence). DNA of the CDR3: TGTGCCAGTAGCCAGACAGAGAACTATGGCTACACCTTC. Protein: CASSQTENYGYTF.

The rearrangement uses TRBV19 and TRBJ1-2; 7 bases line up with TRBD1. Trimming took 1 base from V and 2 from J; bases not matched to a gene: 4. CDR1 and CDR2 from the germline V gene are LNHDA and SQIVND (reference sequence). This CDR3 has 15 amino acids. The DNA of the CDR3 is TGTGCCAGTAGTATAGGGGGACAGTTGAACTATGGCTACACCTTC. This sequence encodes CASSIGGQLNYGYTF.

The rearrangement uses TRBV2 and TRBJ2-5, with TRBD2 matching 8 bases. Per the germline V gene, CDR1 is SNHLY and CDR2 is FYNNEI. V shed 6 bases and J 4 bases; nucleotides not matched to a gene: 13. The CDR3 runs to 16 residues. This chain's CDR3 is CASRPSAGTRRETQYF. CDR3 in DNA: TGTGCCAGCAGGCCCTCCGCCGGGACTAGAAGAGAGACCCAGTACTTC.

J is TRBJ2-3 and V is TRBV13; D is perhaps TRBD2 (6 bases). The germline gives CDR1 PRHDT, CDR2 FYEKMQ (reference sequence). Trimming pared 5 bases from V and 1 base from J, leaving 13 bases between. The CDR3 runs 15 residues. The CDR3 DNA follows: TGTGCCAGCAGCCCCGGAGGGACTGGCACAGATACGCAGTATTTT. This translates into CASSPGGTGTDTQYF. The entire variable domain, with the rest obtained from reference TRBV13 and TRBJ2-3, is as follows: AAGVIQSPRHLIKEKRETATLKCYPIPRHDTVYWYQQGPGQDPQFLISFYEKMQSDKGSIPDRFSAQQFSDYHSELNMSSLELGDSALYFCASSPGGTGTDTQYFGPGTRLTVL.

The chain uses TRBV6-1 and TRBJ2-7; unclear D gene. The CDR3 has 15 residues. Trimming stripped 4 bases from V and 0 bases from J, with 13 bases between. The V gene's germline CDR1 is MNHNS and CDR2 SASEGT. CDR3 bases: TGTGCCAGCAGTGTCAGGCATTATTCCTCCTACGAGCAGTACTTC. Residues: CASSVRHYSSYEQYF.

This clone is a singleton in its sample. The chain couples TRBV5-1 to TRBJ2-1, with D tentatively TRBD2 (5 bases). Trimming stripped 0 bases from V and 6 bases from J, with 16 bases between. CDR1 and CDR2 (germline): SGHRS, YFSETQ. This CDR3 has 16 residues. The CDR3 sequence: CASSLGRGIQPNEQFF. CDR3 bases: TGCGCCAGCAGCTTGGGCCGAGGGATCCAACCCAATGAGCAGTTCTTC. Based on the CDR3 plus reference TRBV5-1 and TRBJ2-1, the full variable domain is KAGVTQTPRYLIKTRGQQVTLSCSPISGHRSVSWYQQTPGQGLQFLFEYFSETQRNKGNFPGRFSGRQFSNSRSEMNVSTLELGDSALYLCASSLGRGIQPNEQFFGPGTRLTVL.

In the case of this clone: One end of the junction varies from germline; a read error may be responsible. The gene calls are TRBV7-7 and TRBJ2-5; 7 bases line up with TRBD2. The CDR3 totals 14 residues. Germline V CDR1 and CDR2: SSHAT, FNYEAQ (reference sequence). The CDR3 region has the DNA TGTGCTAGCAGCCAGAGCGGGATCGGGGAGACCCAGTACTTC. Translation gives CASSQSGIGETQYF.